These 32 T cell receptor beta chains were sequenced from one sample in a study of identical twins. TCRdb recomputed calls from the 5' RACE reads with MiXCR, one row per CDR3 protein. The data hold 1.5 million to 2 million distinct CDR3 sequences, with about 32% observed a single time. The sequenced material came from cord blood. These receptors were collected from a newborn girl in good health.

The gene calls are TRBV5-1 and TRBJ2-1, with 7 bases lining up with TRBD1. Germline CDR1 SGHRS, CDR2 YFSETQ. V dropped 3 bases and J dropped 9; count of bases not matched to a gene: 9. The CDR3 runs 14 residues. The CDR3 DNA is TGCGCCAGCAGCTCGGACAGGACAGGCAGTGAGCAGTTCTTC. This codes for CASSSDRTGSEQFF. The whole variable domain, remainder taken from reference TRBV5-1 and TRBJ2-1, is KAGVTQTPRYLIKTRGQQVTLSCSPISGHRSVSWYQQTPGQGLQFLFEYFSETQRNKGNFPGRFSGRQFSNSRSEMNVSTLELGDSALYLCASSSDRTGSEQFFGPGTRLTVL.

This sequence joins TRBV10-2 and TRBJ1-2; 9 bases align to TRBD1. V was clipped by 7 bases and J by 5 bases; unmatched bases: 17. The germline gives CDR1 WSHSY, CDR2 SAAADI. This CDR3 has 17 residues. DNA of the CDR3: TGCGCCAGCAAACCCATCGGGGACAGGGAATTGTGGTATGGCTACACCTTC. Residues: CASKPIGDRELWYGYTF.

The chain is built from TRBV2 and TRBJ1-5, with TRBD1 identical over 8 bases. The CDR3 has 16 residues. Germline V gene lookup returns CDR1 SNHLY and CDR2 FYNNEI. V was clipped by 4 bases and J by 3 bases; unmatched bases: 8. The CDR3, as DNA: TGTGCCAGCAGTGGACAGGGGCTGAGATCCAATCAGCCCCAGCATTTT. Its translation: CASSGQGLRSNQPQHF.

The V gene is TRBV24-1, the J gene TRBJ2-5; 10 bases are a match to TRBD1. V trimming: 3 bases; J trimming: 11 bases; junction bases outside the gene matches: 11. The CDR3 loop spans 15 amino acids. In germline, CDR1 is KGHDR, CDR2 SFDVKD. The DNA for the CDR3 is TGTGCCACCAGTGATATGACAGGGGGCCTGAATGAGCAGTACTTC. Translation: CATSDMTGGLNEQYF.

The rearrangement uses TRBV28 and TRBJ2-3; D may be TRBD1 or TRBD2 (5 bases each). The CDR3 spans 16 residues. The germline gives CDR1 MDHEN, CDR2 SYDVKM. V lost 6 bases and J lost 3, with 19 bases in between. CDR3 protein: CASSPGTAHETDTQYF. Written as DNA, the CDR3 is TGTGCCAGCAGCCCCGGGACGGCACATGAAACAGATACGCAGTATTTT. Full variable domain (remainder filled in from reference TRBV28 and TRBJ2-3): DVKVTQSSRYLVKRTGEKVFLECVQDMDHENMFWYRQDPGLGLRLIYFSYDVKMKEKGDIPEGYSVSREKKERFSLILESASTNQTSMYLCASSPGTAHETDTQYFGPGTRLTVL.

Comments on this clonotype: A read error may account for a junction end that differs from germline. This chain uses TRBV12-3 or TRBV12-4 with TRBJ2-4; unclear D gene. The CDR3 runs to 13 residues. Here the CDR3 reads CASRQRAQNIQYF. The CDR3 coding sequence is TGTGCCAGCAGGCAACGAGCCCAAAACATTCAGTACTTC.

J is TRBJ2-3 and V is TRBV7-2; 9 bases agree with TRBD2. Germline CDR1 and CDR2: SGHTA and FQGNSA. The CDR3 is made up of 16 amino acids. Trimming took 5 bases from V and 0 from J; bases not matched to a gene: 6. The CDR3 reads CASSLTSGWSTDTQYF. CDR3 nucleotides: TGTGCCAGCAGCCTCACTAGCGGGTGGAGCACAGATACGCAGTATTTT.

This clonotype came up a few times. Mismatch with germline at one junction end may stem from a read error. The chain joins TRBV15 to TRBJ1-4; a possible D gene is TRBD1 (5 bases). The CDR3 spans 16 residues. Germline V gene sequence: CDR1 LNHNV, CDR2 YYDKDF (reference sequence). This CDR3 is CATSRDRAGSKEKLFF. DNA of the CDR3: TGTGCCACCAGCAGAGACAGGGCAGGTTCTAAGGAAAAACTGTTTTTT.

DNA for the CDR3: TGCAGTGCTAGAGGACTAGCGGGAGGGCCAGAAAACGAGCAGTACTTC. Translating gives CSARGLAGGPENEQYF. The J gene is TRBJ2-4, the V gene TRBV20-1, with 14 bases aligning to TRBD2. The J call is in doubt because the DNA end fits TRBJ2-7 better. Germline lookup yields CDR1 DFQATT and CDR2 SNEGSKA (reference sequence). The CDR3 has 16 residues.

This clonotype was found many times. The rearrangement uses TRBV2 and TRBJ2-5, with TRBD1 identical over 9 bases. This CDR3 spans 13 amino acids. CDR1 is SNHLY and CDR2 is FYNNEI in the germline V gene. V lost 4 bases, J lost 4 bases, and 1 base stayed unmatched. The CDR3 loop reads CASSGGQGETQYF. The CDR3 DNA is TGTGCCAGCAGTGGGGGACAGGGAGAGACCCAGTACTTC. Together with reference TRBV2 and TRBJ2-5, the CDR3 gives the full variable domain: EPEVTQTPSHQVTQMGQEVILRCVPISNHLYFYWYRQILGQKVEFLVSFYNNEISEKSEIFDDQFSVERPDGSNFTLKIRSTKLEDSAMYFCASSGGQGETQYFGPGTRLLVL.

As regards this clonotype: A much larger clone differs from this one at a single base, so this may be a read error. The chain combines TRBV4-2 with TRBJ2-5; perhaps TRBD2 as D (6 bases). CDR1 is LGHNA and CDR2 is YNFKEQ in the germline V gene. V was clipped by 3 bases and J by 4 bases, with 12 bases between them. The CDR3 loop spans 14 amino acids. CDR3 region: CASSHVADLETQYF. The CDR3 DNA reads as TGTGCCAGCAGCCATGTAGCGGATTTAGAGACCCAGTACTTC.

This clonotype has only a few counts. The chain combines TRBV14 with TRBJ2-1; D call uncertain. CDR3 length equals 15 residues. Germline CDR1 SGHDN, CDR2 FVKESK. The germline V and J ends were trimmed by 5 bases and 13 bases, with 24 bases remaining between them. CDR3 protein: CASSTAFFRRSPQFF. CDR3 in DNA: TGTGCCAGCAGCACGGCCTTCTTTCGGCGTAGCCCTCAGTTCTTC.

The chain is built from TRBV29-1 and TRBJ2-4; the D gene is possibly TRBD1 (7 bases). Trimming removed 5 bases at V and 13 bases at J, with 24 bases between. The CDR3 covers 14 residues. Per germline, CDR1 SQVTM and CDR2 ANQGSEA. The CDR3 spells CSVLPGQSWGEQYF. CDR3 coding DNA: TGCAGCGTTCTTCCGGGACAGTCCTGGGGGGAGCAGTACTTC.

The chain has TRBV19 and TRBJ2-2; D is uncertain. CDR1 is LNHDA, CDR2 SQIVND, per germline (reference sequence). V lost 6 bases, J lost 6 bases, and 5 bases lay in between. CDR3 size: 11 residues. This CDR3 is CASSPSGELFF. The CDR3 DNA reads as TGTGCCAGTAGCCCGTCCGGGGAGCTGTTTTTT.

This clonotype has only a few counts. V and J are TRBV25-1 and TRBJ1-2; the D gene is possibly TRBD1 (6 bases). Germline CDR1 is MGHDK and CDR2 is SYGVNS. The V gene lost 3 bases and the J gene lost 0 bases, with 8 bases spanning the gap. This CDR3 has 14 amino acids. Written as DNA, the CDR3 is TGTGCCAGCAGTGAGACAGGTTCTAACTATGGCTACACCTTC. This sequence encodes CASSETGSNYGYTF.

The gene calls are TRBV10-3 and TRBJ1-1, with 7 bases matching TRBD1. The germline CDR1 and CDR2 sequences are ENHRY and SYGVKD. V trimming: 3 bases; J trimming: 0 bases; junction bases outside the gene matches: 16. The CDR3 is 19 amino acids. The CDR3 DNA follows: TGTGCCATCAGTGACGGGTCGACAACAGGGGTGAGGATGAACACTGAAGCTTTCTTT. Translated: CAISDGSTTGVRMNTEAFF.

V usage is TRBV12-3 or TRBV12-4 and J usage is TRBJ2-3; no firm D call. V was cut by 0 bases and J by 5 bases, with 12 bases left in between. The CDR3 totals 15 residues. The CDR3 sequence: CASSLADTRKDTQYF. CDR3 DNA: TGTGCCAGCAGTTTAGCGGATACCCGGAAAGATACGCAGTATTTT.

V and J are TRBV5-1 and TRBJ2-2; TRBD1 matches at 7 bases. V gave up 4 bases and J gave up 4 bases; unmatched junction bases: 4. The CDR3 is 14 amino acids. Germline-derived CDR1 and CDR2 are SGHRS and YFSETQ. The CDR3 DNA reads TGCGCCAGCAGCATACGGACAGGCACCGGGGAGCTGTTTTTT. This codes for CASSIRTGTGELFF.

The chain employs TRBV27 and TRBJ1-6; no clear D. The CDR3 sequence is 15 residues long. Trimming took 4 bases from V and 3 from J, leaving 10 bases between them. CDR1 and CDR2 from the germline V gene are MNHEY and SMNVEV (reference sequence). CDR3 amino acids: CASSSGKGYNSPLHF. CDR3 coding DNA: TGTGCCAGCAGTTCGGGAAAAGGCTATAATTCACCCCTCCACTTT.

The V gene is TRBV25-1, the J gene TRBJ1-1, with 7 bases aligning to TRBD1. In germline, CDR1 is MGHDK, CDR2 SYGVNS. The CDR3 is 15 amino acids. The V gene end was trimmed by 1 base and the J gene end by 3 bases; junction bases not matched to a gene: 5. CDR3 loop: CASSELQGGDTEAFF. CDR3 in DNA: TGTGCCAGCAGTGAATTGCAGGGGGGGGACACTGAAGCTTTCTTT. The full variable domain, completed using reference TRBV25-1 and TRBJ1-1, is EADIYQTPRYLVIGTGKKITLECSQTMGHDKMYWYQQDPGMELHLIHYSYGVNSTEKGDLSSESTVSRIRTEHFPLTLESARPSHTSQYLCASSELQGGDTEAFFGQGTRLTVV.

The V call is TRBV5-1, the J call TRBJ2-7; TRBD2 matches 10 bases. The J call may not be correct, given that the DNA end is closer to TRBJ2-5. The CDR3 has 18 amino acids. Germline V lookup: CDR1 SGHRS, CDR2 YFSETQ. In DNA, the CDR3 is TGCGCCAGCAGCTTGGATCCTATAGCGGGAGGTAGTCGGGAGACCCAGTACTTC. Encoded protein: CASSLDPIAGGSRETQYF.

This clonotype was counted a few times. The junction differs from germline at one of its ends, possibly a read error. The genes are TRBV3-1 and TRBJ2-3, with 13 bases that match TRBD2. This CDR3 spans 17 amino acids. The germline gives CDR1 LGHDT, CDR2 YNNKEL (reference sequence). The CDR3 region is CASRQVTSGGRTDTQYF. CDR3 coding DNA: TGTGCCAGCAGACAAGTGACTAGCGGGGGGCGCACAGATACGCAGTATTTT.

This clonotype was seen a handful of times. The CDR3, as DNA: TGTGCCAGCTTAGGACTAGCGGGAGTCACAGATACGCAGTATTTT. It translates to CASLGLAGVTDTQYF. The rearrangement links TRBV2 to TRBJ2-3, with 13 bases identical to TRBD2. The length of the CDR3 is 15 residues. Germline CDR1 is SNHLY and CDR2 is FYNNEI. Trimming cost V 8 bases and J 2 bases; bases outside gene matches: 4.

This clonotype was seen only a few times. The CDR3 reads CSARRSSGTTDTQYF. The CDR3 DNA reads TGCAGTGCTAGGAGGTCTAGCGGTACCACAGATACGCAGTATTTT. The chain has TRBV20-1 and TRBJ2-3, with 7 bases aligning to TRBD2. Germline values: CDR1 DFQATT, CDR2 SNEGSKA (reference sequence). This CDR3 contains 15 residues. V shed 3 bases and J 2 bases; nucleotides not matched to a gene: 8.

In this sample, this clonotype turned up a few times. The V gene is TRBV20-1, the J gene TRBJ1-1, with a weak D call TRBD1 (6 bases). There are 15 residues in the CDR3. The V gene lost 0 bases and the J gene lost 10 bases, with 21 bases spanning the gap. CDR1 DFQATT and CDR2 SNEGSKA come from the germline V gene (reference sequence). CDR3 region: CSARDFGVGGLTAFF. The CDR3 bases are TGCAGTGCTAGAGATTTTGGGGTTGGGGGGCTGACAGCTTTCTTT.

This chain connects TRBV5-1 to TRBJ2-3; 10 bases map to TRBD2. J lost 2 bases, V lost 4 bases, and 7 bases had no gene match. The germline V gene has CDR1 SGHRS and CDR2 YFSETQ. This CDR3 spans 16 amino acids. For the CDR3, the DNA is TGCGCCAGCAGCAGCAAAACTAGCGGGACCACAGATACGCAGTATTTT. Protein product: CASSSKTSGTTDTQYF.

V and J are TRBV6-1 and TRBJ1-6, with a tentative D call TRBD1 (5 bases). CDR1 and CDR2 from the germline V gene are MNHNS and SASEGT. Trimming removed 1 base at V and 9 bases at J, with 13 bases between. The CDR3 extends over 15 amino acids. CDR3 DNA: TGTGCCAGCAGTGAAGTCAGGGAGGTGGCTTCACCCCTCCACTTT. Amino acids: CASSEVREVASPLHF.

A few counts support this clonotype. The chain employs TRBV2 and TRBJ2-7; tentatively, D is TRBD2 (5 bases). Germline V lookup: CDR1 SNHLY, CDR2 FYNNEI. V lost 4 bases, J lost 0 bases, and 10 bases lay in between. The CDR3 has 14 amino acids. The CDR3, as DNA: TGTGCCAGCAGTGCCGGCGGGCTCTCCTACGAGCAGTACTTC. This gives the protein CASSAGGLSYEQYF.

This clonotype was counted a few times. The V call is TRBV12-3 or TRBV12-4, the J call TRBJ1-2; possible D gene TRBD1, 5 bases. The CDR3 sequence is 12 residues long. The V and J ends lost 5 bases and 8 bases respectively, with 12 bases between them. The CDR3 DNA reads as TGTGCCAGCAGTGTGGGGACGGCGGGCTACACCTTC. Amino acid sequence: CASSVGTAGYTF.

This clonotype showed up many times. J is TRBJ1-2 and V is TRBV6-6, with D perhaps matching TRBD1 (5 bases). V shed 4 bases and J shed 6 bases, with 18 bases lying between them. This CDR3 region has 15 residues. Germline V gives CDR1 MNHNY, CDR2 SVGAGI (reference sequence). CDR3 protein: CASSSGKRSRDGYTF. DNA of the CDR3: TGTGCCAGCAGTTCGGGCAAGAGATCCAGGGATGGCTACACCTTC.

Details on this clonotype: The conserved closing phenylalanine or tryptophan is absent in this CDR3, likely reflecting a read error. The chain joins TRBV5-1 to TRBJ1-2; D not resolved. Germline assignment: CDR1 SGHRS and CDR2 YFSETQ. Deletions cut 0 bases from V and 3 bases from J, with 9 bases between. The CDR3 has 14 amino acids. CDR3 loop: CASSLEAADYGYTS. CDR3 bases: TGCGCCAGCAGCTTGGAGGCGGCTGACTATGGCTACACCTCC.

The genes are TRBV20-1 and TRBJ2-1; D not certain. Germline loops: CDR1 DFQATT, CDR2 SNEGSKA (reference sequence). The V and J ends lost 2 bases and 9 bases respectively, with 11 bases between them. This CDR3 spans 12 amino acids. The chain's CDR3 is CSARNLRTEQFF. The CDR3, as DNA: TGCAGTGCTAGAAATCTCAGGACTGAGCAGTTCTTC.